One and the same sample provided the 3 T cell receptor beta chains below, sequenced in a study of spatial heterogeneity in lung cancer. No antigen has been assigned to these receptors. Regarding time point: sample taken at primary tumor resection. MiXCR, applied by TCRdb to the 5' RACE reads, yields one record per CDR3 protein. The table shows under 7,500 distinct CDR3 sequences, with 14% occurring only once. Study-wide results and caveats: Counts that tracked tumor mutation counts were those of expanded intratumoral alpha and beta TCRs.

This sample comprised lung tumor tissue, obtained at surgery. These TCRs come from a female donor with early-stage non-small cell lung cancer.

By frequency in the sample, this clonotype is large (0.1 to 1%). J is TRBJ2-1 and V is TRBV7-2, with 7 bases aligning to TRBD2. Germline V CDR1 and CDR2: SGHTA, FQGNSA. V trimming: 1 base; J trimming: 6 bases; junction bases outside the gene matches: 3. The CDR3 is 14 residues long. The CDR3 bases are TGTGCCAGCAGCTTAGGGTGGACTAGCAATGAGCAGTTCTTC. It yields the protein CASSLGWTSNEQFF. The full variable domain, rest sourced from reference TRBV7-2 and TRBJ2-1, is GAGVSQSPSNKVTEKGKDVELRCDPISGHTALYWYRQSLGQGLEFLIYFQGNSAPDKSGLPSDRFSAERTGGSVSTLTIQRTQQEDSAVYLCASSLGWTSNEQFFGPGTRLTVL.

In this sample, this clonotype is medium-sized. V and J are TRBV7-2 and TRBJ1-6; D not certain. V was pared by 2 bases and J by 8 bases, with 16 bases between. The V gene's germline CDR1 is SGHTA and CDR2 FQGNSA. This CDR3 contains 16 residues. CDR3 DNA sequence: TGTGCCAGCAGCTTATATGGACCGCATAGGTATTCACCCCTCCACTTT. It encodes CASSLYGPHRYSPLHF.

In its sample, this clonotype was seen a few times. The CDR3 region is CASSQGVRGGNNEQFF. CDR3 DNA: TGTGCCAGCAGCCAAGGGGTGCGGGGGGGCAACAATGAGCAGTTCTTC. The rearrangement links TRBV4-2 to TRBJ2-1, with TRBD2 matching over 9 bases. Germline V gene data show CDR1 as LGHNA and CDR2 as YNFKEQ. The ends lost 1 base at V and 5 bases at J; junction bases unmatched: 6. This CDR3 is built from 16 residues.